This T cell receptor beta chain was profiled in a study of blood T cell repertoires in COVID-19. Study at large: The United States, Italy and Spain were the sources of the acute and convalescent COVID-19 samples. Sample material is recorded as cDNA or gDNA derived from T cells, B-cell-depleted T cells, or PBMCs.

The CDR3 sequence is 17 residues long. Germline V lookup: CDR1 SEHNR, CDR2 FQNEAQ (reference sequence). Trimming shortened V by 4 bases and J by 1 base, and 17 bases separated the two germline ends. Generated by immunoSEQ multiplex PCR, the TCRdb table keeps only in-frame clones and is missing some. The sample has 80,000 to 95,000 clones, over 75% seen once; the top ten hold approximately 7.3%. The receptor was derived from a man between 65 and 85 years old with acute or convalescent COVID-19. Sequencing was performed on peripheral blood. V usage is TRBV7-9 and J usage is TRBJ2-4, with D possibly being TRBD2 (6 bases). In DNA form, the CDR3 reads TGTGCCAGCAGCTCATACTCAGGTGGGAGGGCCAAAAACATTCAGTACTTC. Residues: CASSSYSGGRAKNIQYF.